The 8 T cell receptor beta chains below were found in one sample sequenced in a study of shared clonotypes between healthy human individuals. TCRdb keeps only in-frame clones here, not all; method: immunoSEQ multiplex PCR. The repertoire holds about 490,000 clones, with roughly four fifths as singletons. The sequencing sample was made of PBMCs. These receptors were taken from a woman aged 40-49 years in good health. Some clones in this sample may be carry-over from other donors' samples.

J is TRBJ2-7 and V is TRBV5-1; TRBD2 aligns across 7 bases. CDR1 is SGHRS, CDR2 YFSETQ, per germline. V was clipped by 7 bases and J by 1 base; unmatched bases: 5. This CDR3 has 13 amino acids. The CDR3 loop reads CASRKGGSYEQYF. The CDR3 DNA reads TGCGCCAGCCGCAAGGGAGGGTCCTACGAGCAGTACTTC.

Regarding this clone: This is likely an artifact of a read error, given a far larger clone one base away. The CDR3 loop reads CSVEQGRETKYF. The CDR3, as DNA: TGCAGCGTTGAACAGGGGAGGGAGACCAAGTACTTC. The genes are TRBV29-1 and TRBJ2-5; D is perhaps TRBD2 (7 bases). The length of the CDR3 is 12 residues. Germline lookup yields CDR1 SQVTM and CDR2 ANQGSEA.

The chain is built from TRBV5-6 and TRBJ2-1; D perhaps matches TRBD1 (6 bases). The germline V and J ends were trimmed by 0 bases and 0 bases, with 13 bases remaining between them. CDR3 length equals 17 residues. Germline CDR1 reads SGHDT; CDR2 reads YYEEEE. The CDR3 region is CASSLGPTGTSYNEQFF. The DNA for the CDR3 is TGTGCCAGCAGCTTGGGTCCCACAGGGACCTCCTACAATGAGCAGTTCTTC. The full variable domain, with the rest looked up from reference TRBV5-6 and TRBJ2-1, is DAGVTQSPTHLIKTRGQQVTLRCSPKSGHDTVSWYQQALGQGPQFIFQYYEEEERQRGNFPDRFSGHQFPNYSSELNVNALLLGDSALYLCASSLGPTGTSYNEQFFGPGTRLTVL.

The rearrangement uses TRBV5-1 and TRBJ1-4; D not resolved. This CDR3 spans 16 amino acids. Per the germline V gene, CDR1 is SGHRS and CDR2 is YFSETQ. The germline V and J ends were trimmed by 0 bases and 0 bases, with 9 bases remaining between them. The CDR3 DNA reads TGCGCCAGCAGCTTGGGCACAGTTGCAACTAATGAAAAACTGTTTTTT. Protein sequence: CASSLGTVATNEKLFF.

The V call is TRBV25-1, the J call TRBJ2-5; TRBD1 or TRBD2 may be the D gene (5 bases each). Germline values: CDR1 MGHDK, CDR2 SYGVNS. The germline V and J ends were trimmed by 2 bases and 5 bases, with 12 bases remaining between them. The CDR3 is 14 residues long. CDR3 DNA sequence: TGTGCCAGCAGTGAAGGGGCAGAGGGGGAGACCCAGTACTTC. Protein sequence: CASSEGAEGETQYF.

V is TRBV13 and J is TRBJ1-2; D call uncertain. Germline V gene sequence: CDR1 PRHDT, CDR2 FYEKMQ (reference sequence). CDR3 length equals 13 residues. The germline V and J ends were trimmed by 0 bases and 7 bases, with 9 bases remaining between them. CDR3: CASSLGPSRGYTF. The DNA of the CDR3 is TGTGCCAGCAGCTTAGGTCCCTCTCGTGGCTACACCTTC.

The genes are TRBV7-8 and TRBJ1-2; weak D call: TRBD1 (5 bases). The length of the CDR3 is 15 residues. Germline CDR1 is SGHVS and CDR2 is FQNEAQ. V shed 6 bases and J shed 3 bases, with 17 bases lying between them. DNA of the CDR3: TGTGCCAGCAGACCTGGACAATCCGGAGACTATGGCTACACCTTC. It is translated as CASRPGQSGDYGYTF.

J is TRBJ2-6 and V is TRBV29-1; D may match TRBD1 or TRBD2 (5 bases each). CDR1 is SQVTM and CDR2 is ANQGSEA in the germline V gene. This CDR3 is 14 amino acids long. The germline V and J ends were trimmed by 7 bases and 0 bases, with 10 bases remaining between them. The CDR3 loop reads CSESGSSGANVLTF. The CDR3 nucleotides read TGCAGCGAGTCAGGGAGCTCTGGGGCCAACGTCCTGACTTTC.